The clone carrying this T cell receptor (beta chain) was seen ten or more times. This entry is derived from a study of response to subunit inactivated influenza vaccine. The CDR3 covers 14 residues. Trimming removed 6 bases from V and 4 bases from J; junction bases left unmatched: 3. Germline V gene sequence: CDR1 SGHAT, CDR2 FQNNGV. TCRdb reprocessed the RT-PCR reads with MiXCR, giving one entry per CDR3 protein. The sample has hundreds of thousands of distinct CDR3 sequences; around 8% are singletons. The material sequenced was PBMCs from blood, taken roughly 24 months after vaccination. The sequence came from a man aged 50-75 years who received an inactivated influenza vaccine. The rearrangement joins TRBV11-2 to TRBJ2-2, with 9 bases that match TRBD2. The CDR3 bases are TGTGCCAGCAGTTTGACTAGCGGCACCGGGGAGCTGTTTTTT. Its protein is CASSLTSGTGELFF.